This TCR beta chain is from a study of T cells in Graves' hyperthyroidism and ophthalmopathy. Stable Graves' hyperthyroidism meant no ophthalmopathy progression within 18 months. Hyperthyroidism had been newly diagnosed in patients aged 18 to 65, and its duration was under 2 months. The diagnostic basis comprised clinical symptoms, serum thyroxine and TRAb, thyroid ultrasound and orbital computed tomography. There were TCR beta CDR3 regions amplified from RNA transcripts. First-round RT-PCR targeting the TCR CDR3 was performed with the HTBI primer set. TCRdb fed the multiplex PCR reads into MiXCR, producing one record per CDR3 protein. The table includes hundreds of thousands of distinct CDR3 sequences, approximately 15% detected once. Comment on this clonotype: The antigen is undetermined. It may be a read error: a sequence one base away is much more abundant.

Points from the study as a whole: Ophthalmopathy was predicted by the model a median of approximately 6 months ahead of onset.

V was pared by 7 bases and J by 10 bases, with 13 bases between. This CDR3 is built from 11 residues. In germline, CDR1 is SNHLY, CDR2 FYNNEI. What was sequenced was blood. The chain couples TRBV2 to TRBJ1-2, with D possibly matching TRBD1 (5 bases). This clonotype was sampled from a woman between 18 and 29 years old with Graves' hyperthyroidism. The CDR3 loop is CASTLDRNYTF. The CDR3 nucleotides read TGTGCCAGCACCCTAGACAGAAACTACACCTTC.